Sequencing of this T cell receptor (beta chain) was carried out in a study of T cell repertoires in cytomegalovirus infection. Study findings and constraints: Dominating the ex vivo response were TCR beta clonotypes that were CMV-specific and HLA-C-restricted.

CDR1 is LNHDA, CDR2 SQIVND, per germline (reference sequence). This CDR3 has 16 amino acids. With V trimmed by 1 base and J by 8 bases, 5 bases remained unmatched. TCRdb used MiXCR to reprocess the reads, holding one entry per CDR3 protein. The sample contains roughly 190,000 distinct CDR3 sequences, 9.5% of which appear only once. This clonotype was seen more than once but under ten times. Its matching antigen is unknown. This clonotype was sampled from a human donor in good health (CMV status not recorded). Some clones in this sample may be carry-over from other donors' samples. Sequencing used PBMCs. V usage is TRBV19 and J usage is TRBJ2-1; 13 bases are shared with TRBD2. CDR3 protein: CASSIGLAGGLDEQFF. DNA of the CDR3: TGTGCCAGTAGTATAGGACTAGCGGGAGGATTAGATGAGCAGTTCTTC.